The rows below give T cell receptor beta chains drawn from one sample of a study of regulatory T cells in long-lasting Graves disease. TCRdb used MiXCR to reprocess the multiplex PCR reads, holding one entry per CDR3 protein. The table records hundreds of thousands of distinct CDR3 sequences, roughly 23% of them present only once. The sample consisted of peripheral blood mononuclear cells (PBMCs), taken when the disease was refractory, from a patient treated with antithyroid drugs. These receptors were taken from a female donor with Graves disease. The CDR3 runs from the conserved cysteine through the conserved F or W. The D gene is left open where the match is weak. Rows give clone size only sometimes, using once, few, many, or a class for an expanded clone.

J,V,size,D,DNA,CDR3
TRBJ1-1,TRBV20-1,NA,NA,TGCAGTGCTAAGGACAGTCGAGGAATGAACACTGAAGCTTTCTTT,CSAKDSRGMNTEAFF
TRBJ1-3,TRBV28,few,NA,TGTGCCAGCACCTCCGTAACCCACGGGGCGCATGGAAACACCATATATTTT,CASTSVTHGAHGNTIYF
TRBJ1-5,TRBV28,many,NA,TGTGCCAGCAGTTTTGGTAATAATCAGCCCCAGCATTTT,CASSFGNNQPQHF
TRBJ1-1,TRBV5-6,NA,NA,TGTGCCAGCAGACAAATAGGAAGGAACACTGAAGCTTTCTTT,CASRQIGRNTEAFF
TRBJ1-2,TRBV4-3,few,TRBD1,TGCGCCAGCAGCATGGACAGGGGGCCGTGGGGCTACACCTTC,CASSMDRGPWGYTF
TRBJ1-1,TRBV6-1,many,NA,TGTGCCAGCAGCCTCAGGACAGTGAACACTGAAGCTTTCTTT,CASSLRTVNTEAFF
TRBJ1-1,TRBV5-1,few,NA,TGCGCCAGCAGCTTTGTTCCTACTACCCAGCGCAACACTGAAGCTTTCTTT,CASSFVPTTQRNTEAFF
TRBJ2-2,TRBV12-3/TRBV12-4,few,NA,TGTGCCAGCAGCCCCGGGTTCACCGGGGAGCTGTTTTTT,CASSPGFTGELFF
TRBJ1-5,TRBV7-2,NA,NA,TGTGCCAGCAGCCCCGGACAGCCCGGGCAGCCCCAGCATTTT,CASSPGQPGQPQHF
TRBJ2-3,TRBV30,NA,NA,TGTGCCTGGAGGGGGGACAGCACAGATACGCAGTATTTT,CAWRGDSTDTQYF
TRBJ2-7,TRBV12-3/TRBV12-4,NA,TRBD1,TGTGCCAGCAGCGCTACAGGGGACGAGCAGTACTTC,CASSATGDEQYF
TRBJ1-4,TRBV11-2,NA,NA,TGTGCCAGCTCAGAATGGGGGGGAAATAATGAAAAACTGTTTTTT,CASSEWGGNNEKLFF
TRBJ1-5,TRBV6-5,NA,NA,TGTGCCAGCAGTTACTCAGGGGGGCTGGGGCAGCCCCAGCATTTT,CASSYSGGLGQPQHF
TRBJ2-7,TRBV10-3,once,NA,TGTGCCATCAGCAGGGATCAGAACGAGCAGTACTTC,CAISRDQNEQYF
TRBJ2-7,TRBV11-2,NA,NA,TGTGCCAGCAGCTTGGAGGGACTGGGCGGGTTCGAGCAGTACTTC,CASSLEGLGGFEQYF
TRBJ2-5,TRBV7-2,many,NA,TGTGCCAGCAGCGTCCTAGGGGAGACCCAGTACTTC,CASSVLGETQYF
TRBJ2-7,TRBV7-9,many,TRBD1,TGTGCCAGCAGCTACGACAGGGCCCTCCACGAGCAGTACTTC,CASSYDRALHEQYF
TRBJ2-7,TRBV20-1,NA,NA,TGCAGTGCTAAAGTTACCGGCACCTACGAGCAGTACTTC,CSAKVTGTYEQYF
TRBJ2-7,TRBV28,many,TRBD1,TGTGCCAGCGATCGACAGGGGGTCGAGCAGTACTTC,CASDRQGVEQYF
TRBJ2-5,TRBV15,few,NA,TGTGCCACCAGCAGGGTCAGGGGTCAAGAGACCCAGTACTTC,CATSRVRGQETQYF
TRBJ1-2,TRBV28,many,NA,TGTGCCAGCAGTAAGGACACGAACTATGGCTACACCTTC,CASSKDTNYGYTF
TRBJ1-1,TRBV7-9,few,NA,TGTGCCAGCGCACAGGGGAACACTGAAGCTTTCTTT,CASAQGNTEAFF
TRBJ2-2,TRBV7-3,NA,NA,TGTGCCAGCAGCCCGATGCTCGGTGCCGGGGAGCTGTTTTTT,CASSPMLGAGELFF
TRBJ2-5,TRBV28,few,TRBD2,TGTGCCAGCATCCCCCCTAGCGGGAGGGCCGGGGAGACCCAGTACTTC,CASIPPSGRAGETQYF
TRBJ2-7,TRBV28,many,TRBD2,TGTGCCAGCAGTTTACACCTAGCGGGGCTTACCTACGAGCAGTACTTC,CASSLHLAGLTYEQYF
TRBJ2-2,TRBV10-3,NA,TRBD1,TGTGCCATCAGCGGGACAGGGGGAACCGGGGAGCTGTTTTTT,CAISGTGGTGELFF
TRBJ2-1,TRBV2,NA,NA,TGTGCCAGCACCGGGGGGCGGGAGCGGTACAATGAGCAGTTCTTC,CASTGGRERYNEQFF
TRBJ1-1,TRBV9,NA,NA,TGTGCCAGCAGCGCAAGGGGCACTGAAGCTTTCTTT,CASSARGTEAFF
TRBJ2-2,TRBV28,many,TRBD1,TGTGCCAGCAGTACTCTGACAGGGTATGACACCGGGGAGCTGTTTTTT,CASSTLTGYDTGELFF
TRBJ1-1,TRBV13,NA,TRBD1,TGTGCCAGCAGCGCTGCAACAGGGGGCCATAAAGCTTTCTTT,CASSAATGGHKAFF
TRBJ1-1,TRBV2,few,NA,TGTGCCAGCAGTGCTACCAGCTTTTACACTGAAGCTTTCTTT,CASSATSFYTEAFF
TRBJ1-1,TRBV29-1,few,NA,TGCAGCGTTGTAACCGGGAACACTGAAGCTTTCTTT,CSVVTGNTEAFF
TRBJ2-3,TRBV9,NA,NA,TGTGCCAGCAGCGTAGGTGGTAGCGGAGCCACAGATACGCAGTATTTT,CASSVGGSGATDTQYF
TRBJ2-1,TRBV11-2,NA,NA,TGTGCCAGCAGCAATGTCCAGGATGAGCAGTTCTTC,CASSNVQDEQFF
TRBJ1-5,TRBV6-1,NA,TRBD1,TGTGCCAGCAGCGATCTTGGGACAGGTGACAATCAGCCCCAGCATTTT,CASSDLGTGDNQPQHF
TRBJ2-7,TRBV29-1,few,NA,TGCAGCGTTGAAAAAAGGGGCCCCCCCTACGAGCAGTACTTC,CSVEKRGPPYEQYF
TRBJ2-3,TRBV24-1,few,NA,TGTGCCACCAGTGATTCCCTAACAGCCCTTTTGGGCACAGATACGCAGTATTTT,CATSDSLTALLGTDTQYF
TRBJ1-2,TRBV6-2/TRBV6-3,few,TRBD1,TGTGCCAGCTGTACAGGGGGCGAAGCTAACTATGGCTACACCTTC,CASCTGGEANYGYTF
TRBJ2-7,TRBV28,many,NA,TGTGCCAGCAGTCCCCCACCCGGACACCGAAACGAGCAGTACTTC,CASSPPPGHRNEQYF
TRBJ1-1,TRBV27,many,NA,TGTGCCAGCAGACCCGACAGTCGGGCGTATTTCGCTGAAGCTTTCTTT,CASRPDSRAYFAEAFF
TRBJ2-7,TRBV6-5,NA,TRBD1,TGTGCCAGCAGTTTTACAGGGGACAGCTACGAGCAGTACTTC,CASSFTGDSYEQYF
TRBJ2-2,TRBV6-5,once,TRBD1,TGTGCCAGCAGTTTTTCAACAGGGGGCAAAGTCCCCGGGGAGCTGTTTTTT,CASSFSTGGKVPGELFF
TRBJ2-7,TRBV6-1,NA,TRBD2,TGTGCCAGCAGCCCCCACCCTAGCGGGAGGTACGAGCAGTACTTC,CASSPHPSGRYEQYF
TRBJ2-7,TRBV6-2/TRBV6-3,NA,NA,TGTGCCAGCAGTGAAAGTGTCGGATCCTACGAGCAGTACTTC,CASSESVGSYEQYF
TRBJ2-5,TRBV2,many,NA,TGTGCCAGCAGTGAAGCTCTTGGGAGGGAGACCCAGTACTTC,CASSEALGRETQYF
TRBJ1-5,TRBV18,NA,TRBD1,TGTGCCAGCTCACTCAACACAGGGGGCGGCAATCAGCCCCAGCATTTT,CASSLNTGGGNQPQHF